This passage covers 9 T cell receptor beta chains from one sample sequenced in a study of cytomegalovirus exposure and HLA in healthy donors. The PCR had 60 Vbeta and 13 Jbeta primers. Some clones are missing from TCRdb's copy, which holds only in-frame ones; the method was immunoSEQ multiplex PCR. The data show about 96,000 clones, with 60% to 75% seen just once and approximately 3.2% held by the top ten. Specimen: PBMCs. The receptors were sampled from a female donor in good health and CMV-seropositive.

The V gene is TRBV28, the J gene TRBJ2-7; tentatively, D is TRBD2 (5 bases). Germline lookup yields CDR1 MDHEN and CDR2 SYDVKM. The CDR3 has 13 residues. Trimming shortened V by 8 bases and J by 2 bases, and 13 bases separated the two germline ends. CDR3 region: CASLGDPAYEQYF. CDR3 nucleotide sequence: TGTGCCAGCCTGGGAGACCCAGCCTACGAGCAGTACTTC.

The chain uses TRBV5-6 and TRBJ2-5; no clear D. The J call may be faulty, since TRBJ2-7 better matches the DNA end. Looked up from germline, CDR1 is SGHDT and CDR2 is YYEEEE. This CDR3 contains 12 residues. CDR3 loop: CASSLLLYEQYF. The CDR3 nucleotides read TGTGCCAGCAGCTTGCTCTTATACGAGCAGTACTTC.

The rearrangement uses TRBV19 and TRBJ2-7; 7 bases fit TRBD1. The V gene end was trimmed by 2 bases and the J gene end by 1 base; junction bases not matched to a gene: 8. Germline V gene lookup returns CDR1 LNHDA and CDR2 SQIVND (reference sequence). The CDR3 runs 16 residues. In DNA, the CDR3 is TGTGCCAGTAGTATATTGGGACAGACAGCTTCCTACGAGCAGTACTTC. It encodes CASSILGQTASYEQYF.

The V call is TRBV11-2, the J call TRBJ1-4; 9 bases fit TRBD1. CDR1 and CDR2 (germline): SGHAT, FQNNGV. The length of the CDR3 is 14 residues. V lost 4 bases, J lost 8 bases, and 5 bases stayed unmatched. The CDR3 here is CASSSGQGGEKLFF. The CDR3 bases are TGTGCCAGCAGCTCGGGACAGGGTGGCGAAAAACTGTTTTTT.

The chain links TRBV4-1 to TRBJ2-5; 8 bases map to TRBD2. TRBJ2-7 matches the DNA end more closely, so the J call is doubtful. Looked up from germline, CDR1 is MGHRA and CDR2 is YSYEKL. CDR3 length equals 18 residues. CDR3 sequence reads: CASSQEVTLTGGPYEQYF. The CDR3 nucleotides read TGCGCCAGCAGCCAAGAAGTGACCTTAACGGGGGGGCCATACGAGCAGTACTTC.

V and J are TRBV6-5 and TRBJ1-2; D may be TRBD1 (5 bases). The CDR3 sequence is 15 residues long. Trimming took 6 bases from V and 8 from J, leaving 22 bases between them. The V gene's germline CDR1 is MNHEY and CDR2 SVGAGI. The CDR3 nucleotides read TGTGCCAGCAGAACTATGGACGGACAATTGTACGGCTACACCTTC. This codes for CASRTMDGQLYGYTF.

This clone was counted only a few times. V is TRBV27 and J is TRBJ1-4, with D possibly TRBD1 on 5 matching bases. The CDR3 covers 13 residues. Germline CDR1 reads MNHEY; CDR2 reads SMNVEV (reference sequence). V lost 6 bases and J 8 bases, leaving 13 bases between the germline ends. CDR3 loop: CASRSVEGEKLFF. CDR3 DNA: TGTGCCAGCAGATCCGTGGAGGGGGAAAAACTGTTTTTT.

The chain links TRBV2 to TRBJ2-7, with D possibly TRBD1 on 6 matching bases. There are 15 residues in the CDR3. Germline V gene lookup returns CDR1 SNHLY and CDR2 FYNNEI. Trimming pared 5 bases from V and 6 bases from J, leaving 20 bases between. The CDR3 bases are TGTGCCAGCAGTTCTACTTGGGTTCGACAGGCCGAGCAGTACTTC. Translating gives CASSSTWVRQAEQYF.

A few counts support this clone. The DNA of the CDR3 is TGTGCCATCAAGAGCAGGGATCGAGAGCAGTACTTC. Protein product: CAIKSRDREQYF. The V call is TRBV10-3, the J call TRBJ2-7, with a tentative D call TRBD1 (5 bases). CDR3 length: 12 amino acids. In germline, CDR1 is ENHRY, CDR2 SYGVKD. V lost 7 bases and J 7 bases, leaving 14 bases between the germline ends.